Described below is a single TCR beta chain sequence and its context. No cognate antigen has been identified for it. Per-base qualities were not stored, and no clone one base away is much larger. Libraries were prepared through the immunoSEQ multiplex PCR assay. The multiplex PCR relied on a mix of 60 forward primers for TCR Vbeta segments and 13 reverse primers for TCR Jbeta segments. The CDR3 region of rearranged TCR beta genes was amplified from genomic DNA with a multiplex PCR assay. The Illumina HiSeq System was used to sequence the amplified TCR beta libraries as 87-base-pair reads. The original methods were these. A later analysis tallied roughly 80 million unique TCR beta chains across the approximately 670 repertoires, and approximately 12 million of those chains were shared by two or more donors. A nearest-neighbor algorithm error-corrected the raw reads and collapsed the reads into unique sequences, merging closely related sequences to remove PCR and sequencing errors. Alignment of CDR3 sequences to IMGT reference sequences was used to assign V, D and J gene segments. For a sequence to be retained, a match of at least six nucleotides to both a V gene segment and a J gene segment was required. A rearrangement was called productive if the CDR3 had no stop codons and remained in frame with V and J, and every other rearrangement was called non-productive. Following IMGT convention, CDR3 was defined as the stretch from the second conserved V-encoded cysteine to the conserved J-encoded phenylalanine. The earlier analysis of a few hundred of the donors excluded any sequence lacking an unambiguous match to a single V gene segment. In an earlier analysis of 587 of the donors, V segments were called functional above 56.7% productive rearrangements and were called segregating when the between-donor standard deviation exceeded 5%. A statistical classification framework was built for diagnosing cytomegalovirus status from the catalog of TCR beta chain sequences. A later analysis assigned V and J genes by comparing TCR nucleotide sequences with IMGT/GENE-DB human TR gene sequences. Using the TCRdist pipeline, a later analysis assigned CDR3 sequences along with most-parsimonious VDJ recombination scenarios. In a later analysis, each TCR beta chain was defined by its CDR3 amino acid sequence together with its V-gene family, and reads lacking a unique V-gene family were excluded. To address suspected cross-contamination and a sequencing artifact, a later analysis removed approximately 590 highly shared, low-generation-probability nucleotide sequences. In a later analysis, a clonal expansion index for each public chain was calculated from normalized within-repertoire ranks of inferred template counts. In a later analysis, generation probabilities were computed using a VDJ recombination model fitted to out-of-frame rearrangements, and the results were checked against IGoR. In a later analysis, hypergeometric tests were used to score TCR-TCR, TCR-HLA and TCR-CMV co-occurrence, with a repertoire-size bias correction applied to TCR pairs. False discovery rates were estimated in a later analysis by permuting HLA or CMV assignments 20 times. In a later analysis, co-occurring TCRs were grouped using DBSCAN, with TCRdist sequence similarity added in when clustering inside HLA-allele-positive subsets. Co-occurrence clustering excluded repertoires with fewer than 30,000 or more than 120,000 public chains, plus five with anomalous nucleotide sharing. TCRdb carries this immuneACCESS record with in-frame sequences only. Its versions omit some clonotypes, under half of them owing to an unresolved V gene in the studies checked, with the rest unexplained. The DNA gave D and trimming, while V, J and clone size come from that table. The sample profile shows about 150,000 clones; 77% of them were found once. In total, the top ten clones hold approximately 2% of the sample.

The cohort was made up of 650 to 700 healthy bone marrow donors. Cohort members were all nominally healthy when sampled, although unrecorded immune exposures were likely present. The donor was CMV seronegative and belonged to the group of around 350 seronegative cohort members. Every donor gave a peripheral blood sample, and the peripheral blood mononuclear cells from that sample were used for TCR beta sequencing. The Qiagen DNeasy Blood Extraction Kit was used to extract genomic DNA from the blood cell samples. This sample was taken from a study of cytomegalovirus exposure and HLA in healthy donors (dated by TCRdb to 2016 to 2017). Study-level background: In an earlier analysis of some 610 of the donors, 250 to 300 Gb of sequence data and 117 million unique TCR beta sequences from roughly 190 million T cells were reported. Approximately 310 gigabases of sequencing data and 75 million to 85 million unique TCR sequences made up an early release that covered 500 to 650 HLA-typed donors. Among the approximately 420 genotyped donors, 81% belonged to the genetic ancestry cluster associated with self-reported Caucasian donors. The aim of the study was to test whether cataloging public T cell receptors could identify signatures of past pathogen exposure. Using immunosequencing, the study profiled T cell repertoires from around 680 subjects and related those repertoires to cytomegalovirus serostatus. In addition to the first cohort of several hundred subjects, a separate validation cohort of approximately 120 different subjects was used. The study combined high-throughput TCR immunosequencing, statistical association of individual TCRs with disease status, and machine learning to predict cytomegalovirus infection status. To study patterns of TCR occurrence, a later analysis re-analyzed previously published TCR beta repertoires from 650 to 750 donors and added high-resolution HLA genotyping. Rather than using new phenotypic data, the later analysis identified candidate immune exposures from TCR beta sequences and from how often those sequences occurred across donors. An earlier analysis of 587 of the donors used high-throughput TCR beta sequencing to judge whether each TCR beta V gene segment behaved as functional or pseudogenic. Donor age, sex, ethnicity and CMV serostatus were compiled together with the repertoire data. A later genetic analysis took genome-wide SNP genotypes for 398 of the 666 donors and used that subset as a discovery cohort. All discovery cohort repertoires had been generated on a single sequencing platform. HLA typing included class I and class II loci at four-digit resolution. Typing coverage differed by locus: A, B, C, DRB1 and DQB1 were typed in roughly 620-630 donors, DQA1 in 500 to 550, DPA1 in around 610, and DPB1 in 472. Because of strong linkage in the cohort, five DR-DQ haplotypes were treated as single units for association and clustering. Among roughly 400 genotyped donors of the cohort, an average of approximately 200,000 unique TCR beta nucleotide sequences was sequenced per donor, of which about 20% were non-productive. Beyond this particular receptor, the publication reports: A few of the identified cytomegalovirus-associated TCR beta chains were confirmed in vitro to be specific for cytomegalovirus antigens. Roughly 15 rarely observed V segments, including chromosome 9 orphons, were excluded from the earlier analysis of a few hundred of the donors because counts were too low. In a later analysis, TCR association rates were found to vary across HLA loci, with the most associated TCRs seen for DRB1 alleles and the fewest for HLA-C alleles. The classifier was reported to diagnose cytomegalovirus status with high specificity and sensitivity in both the original cohort and the validation cohort. In a later analysis, HLA-associated TCR beta chains showed more clonal expansion and lower generation probabilities than non-associated chains that were equally common. Linkage disequilibrium might explain the correlated functional status among segregating V segments, but an unknown experimental factor could not be excluded. A further reported finding was that TCR beta sequences accurately predicted the HLA-A and HLA-B alleles for most subjects in the first cohort. For the cohort, immune exposure information was limited to CMV serostatus. In an earlier analysis of several hundred of the donors, most TCR beta V segments were observed in productive rearrangements about 90% or about 30% of the time, broadly matching IMGT annotations. According to a later analysis, parvovirus B19, influenza, CMV and Epstein-Barr virus appeared linked to several top co-occurrence clusters. The sequencing pipeline was judged likely to have produced a cluster of highly shared sequence variants as a technical artifact. Presence/absence analyses assumed roughly uniform sequencing depth across donors, an assumption that may not hold. In a later analysis, 16,951 TCR beta sequences were associated with specific HLA alleles at a false discovery rate of 0.05. Assigning TCR associations to individual alleles was difficult when HLA alleles, especially DR and DQ, strongly co-occurred. In this cohort, only TCR beta chains were sequenced, and detectable features were limited by the absence of alpha or paired-chain data. Compared with the approximately 670-donor mean, donors in an Asian-associated ancestry cluster had fewer N-insertions in productive TCRs, according to a later genetic analysis. A later analysis found that most CMV-associated TCR beta chains appeared HLA-restricted, with HLA associations seemingly driven largely by CMV exposure. The study listed 164 TCR beta chains as associated with cytomegalovirus. In a later genetic analysis, a missense DCLRE1C variant was associated with V-gene and J-gene trimming of TCR beta chains, and the association was replicated in an independent cohort. It was suggested by the authors that the approach could potentially be generalized to other disease states and immunological phenotypes. Most TCR sequences were seen in very few donors, while some public TCRs were found in many individuals. Because HLA typing was unavailable for some donors at each locus, only the typed subset was used in association tests.

Sequences were obtained from PBMCs. The receptor comes from a man aged 25-45 years in good health and CMV-seronegative.

The nucleotide sequence is TGTGCCAGCAGCCCTTTCCCTGGACTTACCAATAGCTACGAGCAGTACTTC. Translated, this gives CASSPFPGLTNSYEQYF. The chain uses TRBV5-4 and TRBJ2-7; TRBD2 is perhaps the D gene, given 5 matching bases. V is shortened by 4 bases, J by 3 bases, and the region joining them spans 23 bases. From the cysteine up to the phenylalanine, the CDR3 has a length of 17 residues. CDR3 DNA only is kept here, 51 bases in frame from base 1. Looking up the germline V gene (reference sequence) yields CDR1 SGHNT and CDR2 YYREEE.